The text below deals with one T cell receptor (beta chain). The junction differs from germline at one of its ends, possibly a read error. The CDR3 loop spans 10 amino acids. CDR1 is DFQATT and CDR2 is SNEGSKA in the germline V gene (reference sequence). Original data processing: Because ImmunoSEQ provided only junction sequences with no quality scores, the filtering differed. The method was immunoSEQ multiplex PCR; TCRdb's version includes in-frame clones alone and lacks a portion of them. From that table come the V and J calls and clone size; the DNA was used to work out D and trimming. The sample has roughly 2.5 million clones, approximately 90% seen once; the top ten hold roughly 0.15%. Donors included only healthy HIV-negative adults lacking recent acute infections or vaccinations. CD45RA+ naive and CD45RA-negative memory subsets were separated from CD4+ cells. The data were taken from a study of shared clonotypes between healthy human individuals.

Sequencing was done on a sample of naive CD4+ T cells sorted from blood. Subset: CD45RA+ positively selected. The TCR was taken from a man between 18 and 29 years old in good health. The chain combines TRBV20-1 with TRBJ2-1, with TRBD1 matching 8 bases. Written as DNA, the CDR3 is TGCAGTGCTCGGGACAGGAAAGCAATCTTC. Protein product: CSARDRKAIF.